Listed below are T cell receptor beta chains from one sample, sequenced in a study of T cell repertoires in cytomegalovirus infection. TCRdb re-derived calls from the reads in MiXCR, one entry per CDR3 protein. The sample lists 250,000 to 300,000 distinct CDR3 sequences; more than 20% were seen once. The material sequenced was PBMCs. The source of these receptors is a human donor in good health (CMV status not recorded). Some clones in this sample may be carry-over from other donors' samples. Each CDR3 is given with its conserved first and last residue. A D gene is named only where the DNA matches it firmly. Not all rows give a size; the values are once, few, many and, for expanded clones, a class.

.	16	TRBV7-6	many	TRBJ2-7	CASSLRPSVPTYEQYF	TGTGCCAGCAGCTTACGTCCTTCGGTACCCACCTACGAGCAGTACTTC
TRBD2	14	TRBV7-2	.	TRBJ2-7	CASSLERGGLKQYF	TGTGCCAGCAGCTTAGAGCGGGGGGGTCTAAAGCAGTACTTC
.	15	TRBV10-3	few	TRBJ2-2	CAISESRVRTGELFF	TGTGCCATCAGTGAGTCGAGGGTGAGGACCGGGGAGCTGTTTTTT
.	15	TRBV27	few	TRBJ2-1	CASSSPASVVNEQFF	TGTGCCAGCAGTTCCCCAGCTAGCGTAGTCAATGAGCAGTTCTTC
TRBD2	15	TRBV7-2	few	TRBJ2-3	CASSLVGRYTDTQYF	TGTGCCAGCAGCTTAGTCGGGAGGTACACAGATACGCAGTATTTT
.	13	TRBV19	.	TRBJ1-1	CASSVIRNTEAFF	TGTGCCAGTAGTGTGATCAGGAACACTGAAGCTTTCTTT
.	14	TRBV6-2/TRBV6-3	.	TRBJ2-7	CASSYPGSVSSQYF	TGTGCCAGCAGTTACCCGGGCAGCGTCAGTTCGCAGTACTTC
TRBD2	14	TRBV20-1	.	TRBJ2-5	CSATVSGGGETQYF	TGCAGTGCTACAGTTAGCGGGGGAGGAGAGACCCAGTACTTC
TRBD1	15	TRBV20-1	.	TRBJ2-7	CSARKGTGVIYEQYF	TGCAGTGCTAGGAAGGGGACAGGGGTTATTTACGAGCAGTACTTC
.	13	TRBV7-2	.	TRBJ2-5	CASSVDYQETQYF	TGTGCCAGCAGCGTCGACTATCAAGAGACCCAGTACTTC
TRBD1	13	TRBV29-1	.	TRBJ1-6	CSVRDRGLSPLHF	TGCAGCGTACGGGACAGGGGTTTGTCACCCCTCCACTTT
.	15	TRBV11-2	.	TRBJ1-4	CASSWGQGTNEKLFF	TGTGCCAGCAGCTGGGGGCAGGGAACTAATGAAAAACTGTTTTTT
.	15	TRBV18	few	TRBJ1-4	CASSPRPGTNEKLFF	TGTGCCAGCTCACCGCGGCCTGGCACAAATGAAAAACTGTTTTTT
.	15	TRBV7-2	many	TRBJ2-1	CASSSADGRYSEQFF	TGTGCCAGCAGCTCCGCTGACGGGAGATATAGTGAGCAGTTCTTC
TRBD2	17	TRBV11-2	.	TRBJ2-7	CASSLTVLAGGLYEQYF	TGTGCCAGCAGCTTAACGGTGCTAGCGGGAGGTCTCTACGAGCAGTACTTC
.	13	TRBV4-3	.	TRBJ2-3	CASSQEEGDTQYF	TGCGCCAGCAGCCAAGAAGAGGGAGATACGCAGTATTTT
.	16	TRBV7-9	.	TRBJ1-5	CASSLGVGSSNQPQHF	TGTGCCAGCAGCCTAGGAGTGGGGAGTAGCAATCAGCCCCAGCATTTT
TRBD2	19	TRBV11-3	.	TRBJ2-1	CASSPTRGWLAGGEGEQFF	TGTGCCAGCAGCCCCACCCGGGGTTGGTTGGCGGGAGGGGAGGGTGAGCAGTTCTTC
TRBD2	16	TRBV19	.	TRBJ2-2	CASSKTSGGASGELFF	TGTGCCAGTAGTAAAACTAGCGGGGGGGCCTCCGGGGAGCTGTTTTTT
TRBD1	15	TRBV2	.	TRBJ2-7	CASSPAGTGGYEQYF	TGTGCCAGCAGTCCTGCCGGGACAGGGGGCTACGAGCAGTACTTC
TRBD2	17	TRBV20-1	.	TRBJ2-3	CSATPVTSSGRTDTQYF	TGCAGTGCAACTCCCGTCACCTCTAGCGGCCGCACAGATACGCAGTATTTT
TRBD2	14	TRBV10-3	.	TRBJ2-3	CAISGSGGPDTQYF	TGTGCCATCAGCGGTAGCGGGGGCCCAGATACGCAGTATTTT
.	13	TRBV20-1	.	TRBJ1-2	CSARDDGIYGYTF	TGCAGTGCTAGAGATGACGGTATCTATGGCTACACCTTC
.	11	TRBV12-3/TRBV12-4	many	TRBJ2-1	CASSLRDEQFF	TGTGCCAGCAGTCTCAGGGACGAGCAGTTCTTC
TRBD2	18	TRBV11-2	many	TRBJ2-2	CASSSPGLAGDKTGELFF	TGTGCCAGCAGCTCACCGGGACTAGCGGGAGACAAGACCGGGGAGCTGTTTTTT
.	14	TRBV7-9	many	TRBJ1-1	CASSLQTVNTEAFF	TGTGCCAGCAGCCTACAGACAGTTAACACTGAAGCTTTCTTT
.	13	TRBV28	few	TRBJ1-4	CASTPSTNEKLFF	TGTGCCAGCACTCCCTCAACTAATGAAAAACTGTTTTTT
.	14	TRBV5-6	few	TRBJ1-2	CASSWRDRPAGYTF	TGTGCCAGCAGCTGGAGGGACCGCCCAGCCGGCTACACCTTC
TRBD1	12	TRBV30	.	TRBJ1-2	CAWSATGLGYTF	TGTGCCTGGAGTGCGACAGGGCTCGGCTACACCTTC
.	16	TRBV29-1	few	TRBJ2-1	CSVAARTESSYNEQFF	TGCAGCGTTGCCGCCCGGACGGAGAGCTCCTACAATGAGCAGTTCTTC
.	12	TRBV5-1	.	TRBJ1-2	CASSLEGDGYTF	TGCGCCAGCAGCTTGGAAGGGGATGGCTACACCTTC